This TCR beta chain was profiled in a study of response to subunit inactivated influenza vaccine. TCRdb itself ran the RT-PCR reads through MiXCR, one entry per CDR3 protein. The sample shows 860,000 or so distinct CDR3 sequences, about 20% of them seen only once. CDR1 and CDR2 (germline): MNHNS, SASEGT. The ends were cut back, 2 bases at V and 5 bases at J, with 19 bases in the middle. The CDR3 is 16 amino acids. This clonotype was observed a few times. The receptor was derived from a man in his forties or fifties who received an inactivated influenza vaccine. The chain joins TRBV6-1 to TRBJ2-7, with TRBD2 as a possible D gene (7 bases). The starting material was PBMCs from blood, obtained roughly 5 days after vaccination. The CDR3 DNA reads as TGTGCCAGCAGTGAAACCCTCGCGGGGGCGTCTGACGAGCAGTACTTC. Translation gives CASSETLAGASDEQYF.